Presented here are 20 T cell receptor beta chains from one specimen sequenced in a study of CD8 T cells in Susac syndrome. Reverse transcription of roughly 0.5 to 1 ug RNA used random hexamers. TCRdb used MiXCR to reprocess the immunoSEQ multiplex PCR reads, holding one entry per CDR3 protein. This sample has around 170,000 distinct CDR3 sequences, with about 94% found just once. Sequencing input: CD4+ T cells from PBMCs. Receptors were obtained from a human donor with Susac syndrome.

This clonotype is a singleton in its sample. The CDR3 DNA is TGTGCCACCAGCAGGGATCTCGTAGGGGTAGCTTTCTTT. This codes for CATSRDLVGVAFF. The chain is built from TRBV15 and TRBJ1-1; weak D call: TRBD1 (5 bases). The V end lost 3 bases, the J end lost 10 bases, and 15 bases lay between the germline ends. Germline CDR1 is LNHNV and CDR2 is YYDKDF (reference sequence). The CDR3 covers 13 residues. Variable domain in full (rest from reference TRBV15 and TRBJ1-1): DAMVIQNPRYQVTQFGKPVTLSCSQTLNHNVMYWYQQKSSQAPKLLFHYYDKDFNNEADTPDNFQSRRPNTSFCFLDIRSPGLGDTAMYLCATSRDLVGVAFFGQGTRLTVV.

J is TRBJ1-2 and V is TRBV6-5; no clear D gene. The CDR3 spans 14 residues. The V gene's germline CDR1 is MNHEY and CDR2 SVGAGI. V was clipped by 6 bases and J by 7 bases, with 18 bases between them. The CDR3 sequence is CASSNQGRFTGYTF. CDR3 nucleotides: TGTGCCAGCAGCAATCAAGGACGGTTCACTGGCTACACCTTC.

The rearrangement links TRBV30 to TRBJ1-6, with D possibly being TRBD1 (6 bases). CDR1 is GTSNPN and CDR2 is SVGIG in the germline V gene (reference sequence). Trimming took off 3 bases at V and 8 bases at J, with 14 bases between the two ends. The CDR3 length is 14 residues. The CDR3 region is CAWSLGQHDSPLHF. As DNA, the CDR3 is TGTGCCTGGAGCTTAGGACAGCATGATTCACCCCTCCACTTT.

The V gene is TRBV12-3 or TRBV12-4, the J gene TRBJ1-4; tentatively, D is TRBD1 (5 bases). Trimming pared 5 bases from V and 7 bases from J, leaving 14 bases between. The CDR3 has 14 amino acids. CDR3 in DNA: TGTGCCAGCAGTGCGGACATGGGCGTTGAAAAACTGTTTTTT. Translation: CASSADMGVEKLFF.

This sequence joins TRBV18 and TRBJ2-7; 9 nucleotides match TRBD1. Germline V lookup: CDR1 KGHSH, CDR2 LQKENI. The V gene end was trimmed by 2 bases and the J gene end by 3 bases; junction bases not matched to a gene: 5. This CDR3 spans 15 amino acids. CDR3 protein: CASSPEGTGFYEQYF. CDR3 nucleotides: TGTGCCAGCTCACCAGAAGGGACAGGGTTCTACGAGCAGTACTTC.

A single count supports this clonotype. The rearrangement uses TRBV6-2 or TRBV6-3 and TRBJ1-1, with D possibly matching TRBD1 (5 bases). V lost 7 bases to trimming and J lost 0 bases, with 21 bases between them. CDR3 length equals 17 residues. The germline V gene encodes CDR1 MNHEY and CDR2 SVGEGT. The CDR3 is CASTHDSLRPMNTEAFF. The CDR3 DNA reads TGTGCCAGCACCCACGACAGCCTAAGACCGATGAACACTGAAGCTTTCTTT.

The rearrangement joins TRBV2 to TRBJ2-7; D possibly corresponds to TRBD1 (6 bases). Germline V gives CDR1 SNHLY, CDR2 FYNNEI. There are 15 residues in the CDR3. V lost 3 bases and J lost 4, with 16 bases in between. CDR3 in amino acids: CASSDLAGDWYEQYF. In nucleotides, the CDR3 is TGTGCCAGCAGTGATTTGGCAGGGGATTGGTACGAGCAGTACTTC.

The chain employs TRBV23-1 and TRBJ1-5; the D gene is possibly TRBD1 (5 bases). TRBV23-1 is placed among ORFs of uncertain function. Trimming removed 8 bases from V and 5 bases from J, with 10 bases in between. The CDR3 loop spans 12 amino acids. CDR3 DNA: TGCGCCAGCGCCCGGGGGGATCAGCCCCAGCATTTT. This sequence encodes CASARGDQPQHF.

The chain has TRBV18 and TRBJ1-1; a weak D match, TRBD1 (5 bases). V was clipped by 5 bases and J by 7 bases, with 14 bases between them. This CDR3 contains 13 residues. CDR1 is KGHSH and CDR2 is LQKENI in the germline V gene. DNA of the CDR3: TGTGCCAGCTCAGCCAACCGGGACGGTGAAGCTTTCTTT. Translation: CASSANRDGEAFF.

The chain combines TRBV7-3 with TRBJ2-7; TRBD2 matches at 9 bases. Trimming took 5 bases from V and 2 from J; bases not matched to a gene: 7. Germline V gene data show CDR1 as SGHTA and CDR2 as FQGTGA. This CDR3 comprises 15 residues. The CDR3 here is CASSPAGTSPYEQYF. The DNA for the CDR3 is TGTGCCAGCAGCCCGGCAGGGACTAGCCCCTACGAGCAGTACTTC. The variable domain in full, completed from reference TRBV7-3 and TRBJ2-7, reads GAGVSQTPSNKVTEKGKYVELRCDPISGHTALYWYRQSLGQGPEFLIYFQGTGAADDSGLPNDRFFAVRPEGSVSTLKIQRTERGDSAVYLCASSPAGTSPYEQYFGPGTRLTVT.

The count of this clonotype is one. The rearrangement joins TRBV29-1 to TRBJ2-7; 7 positions agree with TRBD2. The CDR3 extends over 14 amino acids. Germline CDR1 SQVTM, CDR2 ANQGSEA. J lost 0 bases, V lost 6 bases, and 8 bases had no gene match. The DNA for the CDR3 is TGCAGCGTCAACAGCGGGGTGAGCTCCTACGAGCAGTACTTC. Translating gives CSVNSGVSSYEQYF.

The chain is built from TRBV7-3 and TRBJ1-3, with D possibly being TRBD1 (5 bases). The germline V and J ends were trimmed by 0 bases and 4 bases, with 13 bases remaining between them. This CDR3 region has 16 residues. CDR1 and CDR2 from the germline V gene are SGHTA and FQGTGA. CDR3: CASSLTPGGTGNTIYF. Here the CDR3 DNA reads TGTGCCAGCAGCTTAACCCCAGGAGGGACGGGAAACACCATATATTTT.

This chain connects TRBV6-2 or TRBV6-3 to TRBJ1-2; D is unresolved. V was cut by 1 base and J by 2 bases, with 5 bases left in between. The CDR3 totals 13 residues. Germline CDR1 MNHEY, CDR2 SVGEGT. CDR3 nucleotides: TGTGCCAGCAGTTACTTGGTGAACTATGGCTACACCTTC. This codes for CASSYLVNYGYTF.

CDR3 sequence: CASSIPSGGGNEQFF. The CDR3 region has the DNA TGTGCCAGTAGTATTCCTAGCGGGGGTGGCAATGAGCAGTTCTTC. The chain recombines TRBV19 with TRBJ2-1, with TRBD2 matching over 10 bases. The CDR3 covers 15 residues. CDR1 is LNHDA and CDR2 is SQIVND in the germline V gene (reference sequence). Germline trimming cut 3 bases from V and 6 bases from J; bases unmatched to any gene: 5.

The chain carries TRBV30 and TRBJ1-1; D unresolved. The germline gives CDR1 GTSNPN, CDR2 SVGIG (reference sequence). V shed 4 bases and J shed 0 bases, with 9 bases lying between them. This CDR3 comprises 13 residues. CDR3 sequence (DNA): TGTGCCTGGACGCTTGACATGAACACTGAAGCTTTCTTT. It encodes CAWTLDMNTEAFF.

The chain is built from TRBV6-5 and TRBJ1-5, with a weak D call TRBD1 (6 bases). V dropped 5 bases and J dropped 6 bases, with 14 bases sitting between them. Germline CDR1 reads MNHEY; CDR2 reads SVGAGI. This CDR3 is 14 amino acids long. The CDR3 sequence: CASSRGARGQPQHF. CDR3 nucleotides: TGTGCCAGCAGTCGGGGGGCGCGAGGTCAGCCCCAGCATTTT.

This clonotype was detected a few times. V and J are TRBV11-2 and TRBJ2-7, with TRBD1 matching over 7 bases. J was trimmed by 1 base and V by 4 bases; bases with no gene match: 4. The CDR3 is 14 residues long. CDR1 is SGHAT and CDR2 is FQNNGV in the germline V gene. In DNA form, the CDR3 reads TGTGCCAGCAGCTCCCGGACAGGTTCCTACGAGCAGTACTTC. It yields the protein CASSSRTGSYEQYF.

The V and J genes are TRBV19 and TRBJ2-2; perhaps TRBD2 as D (6 bases). Germline CDR1 and CDR2: LNHDA and SQIVND (reference sequence). This CDR3 has 14 amino acids. V dropped 6 bases and J dropped 1 base, with 9 bases sitting between them. DNA for the CDR3: TGTGCCAGTAGAAGGGACTGGAACACCGGGGAGCTGTTTTTT. This encodes CASRRDWNTGELFF.

The V call is TRBV4-1, the J call TRBJ1-2, with D possibly matching TRBD1 (5 bases). This CDR3 is built from 14 residues. Germline V gives CDR1 MGHRA, CDR2 YSYEKL. V lost 0 bases to trimming and J lost 4 bases, with 9 bases between them. CDR3 sequence: CASSQEARVYGYTF. The CDR3 region has the DNA TGCGCCAGCAGCCAAGAGGCCAGGGTCTATGGCTACACCTTC.

The rearrangement joins TRBV5-6 to TRBJ2-7; 7 nucleotides match TRBD2. The CDR3 is 15 residues long. Germline V gene data show CDR1 as SGHDT and CDR2 as YYEEEE. The ends lost 4 bases at V and 3 bases at J; junction bases unmatched: 10. CDR3 loop: CASSPVAAGYYEQYF. Here the CDR3 DNA reads TGTGCCAGCAGCCCCGTGGCAGCGGGGTACTACGAGCAGTACTTC.